A single sample is the source of the 7 T cell receptor beta chains below, sequenced in a study of T cell repertoires in cytomegalovirus infection. These receptors have no known antigen. TCRdb reprocessed the reads with MiXCR, giving one entry per CDR3 protein. The sample has about 110,000 distinct CDR3 sequences, around 9.1% seen once. The sequenced sample was PBMCs, sequenced either directly or after in vitro stimulation (not recorded which). Source of these receptors: a human donor in good health (CMV status not recorded). Some clones in this sample may be carry-over from other donors' samples.

This clonotype was observed a handful of times. The chain carries TRBV29-1 and TRBJ2-1, with D tentatively TRBD2 (6 bases). The CDR3 runs 14 residues. CDR1 SQVTM and CDR2 ANQGSEA come from the germline V gene. V was shortened by 3 bases and J by 7 bases, with 16 bases between the two germline ends. CDR3 protein: CSVDAGSVINEQFF. The CDR3 DNA reads as TGCAGCGTTGATGCGGGAAGTGTAATTAATGAGCAGTTCTTC.

This clonotype occurred a few times. CDR3 residues: CASRPPSSYEQYV. DNA for the CDR3: TGTGCCAGCCGACCGCCAAGCTCCTACGAGCAGTACGTC. The chain links TRBV27 to TRBJ2-7; the D is unclear. The CDR3 has 13 residues. Germline loops: CDR1 MNHEY, CDR2 SMNVEV (reference sequence). The ends were cut back, 8 bases at V and 0 bases at J, with 11 bases in the middle.

This clonotype was detected many times. This sequence joins TRBV12-3 or TRBV12-4 and TRBJ1-2, with TRBD1 matching over 11 bases. This CDR3 contains 14 residues. Trimming cost V 8 bases and J 4 bases; bases outside gene matches: 6. The CDR3, as DNA: TGTGCCAGCGGGCGGGACAGGGGGATCTATGGCTACACCTTC. Its protein is CASGRDRGIYGYTF.

This clonotype was counted between two and nine times. The V call is TRBV6-2 or TRBV6-3, the J call TRBJ1-1; no reliable D call. The CDR3 contains 13 residues. V was cut by 4 bases and J by 1 base, with 7 bases left in between. The V gene's germline CDR1 is MNHEY and CDR2 SVGEGT. DNA for the CDR3: TGTGCCAGCAGTTCCCCTAGGAACACTGAAGCTTTCTTT. Amino acid sequence: CASSSPRNTEAFF.

The gene calls are TRBV6-5 and TRBJ2-7; D is uncertain. Germline CDR1 reads MNHEY; CDR2 reads SVGAGI. This CDR3 is 15 amino acids long. The V gene lost 6 bases and the J gene lost 5 bases, with 20 bases spanning the gap. CDR3 bases: TGTGCCAGCAGCCCCGGAATGGACCAAACCCACGAGCAGTACGTC. Its protein is CASSPGMDQTHEQYV.

This clonotype was observed at least ten times. The V and J genes are TRBV7-8 and TRBJ2-7; D possibly uses TRBD1 or TRBD2 (6 bases each). The CDR3 extends over 18 amino acids. The germline V and J ends were trimmed by 5 bases and 0 bases, with 23 bases remaining between them. The germline gives CDR1 SGHVS, CDR2 FQNEAQ. CDR3 in DNA: TGTGCCAGCAGCGCGCGCGCGAGGGGGACTGGAGGCTCCTACGAGCAGTACTTC. As protein: CASSARARGTGGSYEQYF.

This clonotype was detected ten times or more. The rearrangement joins TRBV6-6 to TRBJ1-1; TRBD1 aligns across 7 bases. CDR3 length equals 13 residues. Germline values: CDR1 MNHNY, CDR2 SVGAGI (reference sequence). Trimming cost V 6 bases and J 3 bases; bases outside gene matches: 4. The CDR3 loop reads CASSHDRDTEAFF. Written as DNA, the CDR3 is TGTGCCAGCAGCCATGACAGGGACACTGAAGCTTTCTTT.